This TCR beta chain was sequenced during a study of identical twins. In this sample, this clonotype turned up a few times. The antigen is not known. Study-level results: Memory repertoires lacked the insertion deficit that abundant cord blood beta clonotypes showed.

CDR3 length: 15 residues. Germline CDR1 is LGHNA and CDR2 is YSLEER. V lost 4 bases and J lost 15; bases outside the gene matches: 16. TCRdb reprocessed the 5' RACE reads with MiXCR, giving one entry per CDR3 protein. The sample lists roughly 690,000 distinct CDR3 sequences; 21% were seen once. The sample was also linked to a second study, of T cells expressing NK-cell markers. That investigation notes: It was sorted CD3+CD56-NKG2C+, CD3+CD56+NKG2C- and CD3+CD56+NKG2C+ T cells that provided the TCR beta repertoires. For a few donors, these clonotypes were likewise the leading ones in the CD3+CD56-NKG2C+ fraction.

The sequenced sample consisted of PBMCs. This TCR was sampled from a woman aged 18-29 years in good health. The chain is built from TRBV4-3 and TRBJ2-1, with 9 bases identical to TRBD1. CDR3 in DNA: TGCGCCAGCAGCCCTCACAGGGGACAGGGTCTTCCTCTGTTCTTC. The encoded protein is CASSPHRGQGLPLFF.